This T cell receptor (beta chain) came from a study of CD8+CD57+ T cells in acquired aplastic anemia. Study-level information: When averaged, DNA from sorted CD4+ and CD8+ cells came to 3 to 4 ug.

This clonotype was recorded many times. All sequencing subjects had displayed CD8+CD57+ cell expansion on flow cytometry. Using genomic DNA as the template, TCR beta VDJ and CDR3 profiling was carried out. In TCRdb, the reads were re-called with MiXCR into one record per CDR3 protein. The sample holds 150,000 or so distinct CDR3 sequences; approximately 51% are singletons and the top ten take 3.2%. Germline CDR1 KGHDR, CDR2 SFDVKD. The trim removed 3 bases at V and 4 bases at J, leaving 7 bases unmatched. The CDR3 consists of 15 residues. The chain joins TRBV24-1 to TRBJ2-5; 7 nucleotides match TRBD1. Sample: sorted CD4+, CD8+, or CD8+CD57+ T cells (not recorded which) from PBMCs. This TCR derives from a human donor with aplastic anemia. DNA of the CDR3: TGTGCCACCAGTGATATGACAGGGACGCTAGAGACCCAGTACTTC. Translating it yields CATSDMTGTLETQYF.